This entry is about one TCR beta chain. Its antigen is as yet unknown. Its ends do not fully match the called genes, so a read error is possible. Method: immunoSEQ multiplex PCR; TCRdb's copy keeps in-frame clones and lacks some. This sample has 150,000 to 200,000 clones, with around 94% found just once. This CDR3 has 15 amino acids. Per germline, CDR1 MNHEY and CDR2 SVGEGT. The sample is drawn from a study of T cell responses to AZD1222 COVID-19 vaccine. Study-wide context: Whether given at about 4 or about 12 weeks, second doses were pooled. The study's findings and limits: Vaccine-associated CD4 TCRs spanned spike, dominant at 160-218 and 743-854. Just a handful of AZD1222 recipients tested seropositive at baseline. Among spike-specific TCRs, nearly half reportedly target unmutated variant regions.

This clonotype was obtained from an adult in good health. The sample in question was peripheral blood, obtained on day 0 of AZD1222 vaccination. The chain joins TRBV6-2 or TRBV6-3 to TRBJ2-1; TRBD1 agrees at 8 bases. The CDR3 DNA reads TGTGCCAGCAGTAACTCAGGACAGGGTGGGAATGAGCAGTTCTTC. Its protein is CASSNSGQGGNEQFF.